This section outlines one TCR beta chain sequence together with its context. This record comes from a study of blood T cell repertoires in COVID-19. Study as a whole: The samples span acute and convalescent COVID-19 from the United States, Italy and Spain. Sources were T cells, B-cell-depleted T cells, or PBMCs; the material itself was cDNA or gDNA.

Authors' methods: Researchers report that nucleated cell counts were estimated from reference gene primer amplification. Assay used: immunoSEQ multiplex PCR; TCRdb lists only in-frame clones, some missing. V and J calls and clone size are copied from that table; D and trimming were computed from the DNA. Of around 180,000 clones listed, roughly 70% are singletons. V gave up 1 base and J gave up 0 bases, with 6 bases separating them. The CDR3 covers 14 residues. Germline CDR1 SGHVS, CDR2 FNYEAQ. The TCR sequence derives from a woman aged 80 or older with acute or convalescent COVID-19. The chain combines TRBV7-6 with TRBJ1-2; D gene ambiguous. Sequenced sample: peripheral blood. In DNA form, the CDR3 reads TGTGCCAGCAGCTTAGGGGCGCCTAACTATGGCTACACCTTC. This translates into CASSLGAPNYGYTF.